The next 26 T cell receptor beta chains were all read from a single sample in a study of T-cell reconstitution after alpha-beta-depleted transplantation in children. Researchers prepared the TCRbeta library using unique molecular identifiers, the study reports. TCRdb analysed the PCR reads with MiXCR anew, one entry per CDR3 protein. The profile shows under 75,000 distinct CDR3 sequences, roughly 11% of them singletons. This specimen was PBMCs, taken before TCRalphabeta/CD19-depleted stem cell transplant. These receptors were collected from a boy aged 5-17 years with acute myeloid leukemia, due to receive a stem cell transplant.

There are many counts of this clonotype. J is TRBJ2-4 and V is TRBV10-3; D is uncertain. Trimming pared 5 bases from V and 1 base from J, leaving 15 bases between. CDR1 ENHRY and CDR2 SYGVKD come from the germline V gene. The CDR3 spans 16 residues. The CDR3 spells CAISLRLSSAKNIQYF. The CDR3 DNA is TGTGCCATCAGTTTGCGGTTATCTTCGGCCAAAAACATTCAGTACTTC.

Regarding this clonotype: A much larger clone lies one base from this, so it may be a read error. The chain joins TRBV27 to TRBJ2-1, with 8 bases aligning to TRBD2. Germline CDR1 is MNHEY and CDR2 is SMNVEV (reference sequence). The CDR3 loop spans 15 amino acids. CDR3 DNA: TGTGCCGGCAGTTTCCAGCGGGGGTTTTATGATGAGCAGTTCTTC. Residues: CAGSFQRGFYDEQFF.

This clonotype was seen a handful of times. J is TRBJ1-4 and V is TRBV7-6, with a tentative D call TRBD1 (6 bases). V shed 5 bases and J shed 8 bases, with 21 bases lying between them. The germline V gene has CDR1 SGHVS and CDR2 FNYEAQ. This CDR3 comprises 16 residues. The CDR3 bases are TGTGCCAGCAGCCCCCAGGGCCGCGGGGGCGACGAAAAACTGTTTTTT. Its translation: CASSPQGRGGDEKLFF.

This clonotype was observed at least ten times. V gene TRBV24-1 combines with J gene TRBJ2-3, with unresolved D. The germline V gene encodes CDR1 KGHDR and CDR2 SFDVKD. The V end was cut by 4 bases, the J end by 0 bases, with 16 bases between. The CDR3 has 17 amino acids. CDR3 DNA: TGTGCCACCAGTGACTCTTTACAAGTTACTAGCACAGATACGCAGTATTTT. It specifies CATSDSLQVTSTDTQYF.

This clonotype was counted ten times or more. The rearrangement uses TRBV9 and TRBJ2-2; 9 nucleotides match TRBD1. Trimming took 4 bases from V and 5 from J; bases not matched to a gene: 21. The CDR3 is 20 residues long. Germline-derived CDR1 and CDR2 are SGDLS and YYNGEE. The CDR3 is CASSPRQGERGKLRTGELFF. CDR3 nucleotides: TGTGCCAGCAGCCCCCGACAGGGGGAACGCGGAAAACTAAGGACCGGGGAGCTGTTTTTT.

The sample holds many counts of this clonotype. The J gene is TRBJ2-1, the V gene TRBV9; D is uncertain. The V gene's germline CDR1 is SGDLS and CDR2 YYNGEE. V lost 0 bases to trimming and J lost 9 bases, with 10 bases between them. The length of the CDR3 is 13 residues. DNA for the CDR3: TGTGCCAGCAGCGTAGGGCCCACTGGTGAGCAGTTCTTC. Translating it yields CASSVGPTGEQFF.

As concerns this clonotype: A single base separates this from a much larger clone, so it may be a read error. Because the CDR3 is missing its conserved closing phenylalanine or tryptophan, this is likely a read error. The genes are TRBV5-1 and TRBJ1-2; TRBD1 matches at 7 bases. Germline V gives CDR1 SGHRS, CDR2 YFSETQ. V was pared by 0 bases and J by 4 bases, with 6 bases of the junction left unmatched. There are 15 residues in the CDR3. The CDR3 bases are TGCGCCAGCAGCTTGGTCACAGGGGAGAGCTATGGCTACACCATC. This gives the protein CASSLVTGESYGYTI.

This clonotype has only a few counts. This chain uses TRBV24-1 with TRBJ2-1; TRBD1 matches at 10 bases. This CDR3 spans 16 amino acids. CDR1 and CDR2 from the germline V gene are KGHDR and SFDVKD. V lost 4 bases and J lost 2; bases outside the gene matches: 4. Here the CDR3 reads CATSDTTGGAYNEQFF. In DNA, the CDR3 is TGTGCCACCAGTGACACGACAGGGGGCGCCTACAATGAGCAGTTCTTC.

J is TRBJ2-1 and V is TRBV27; 8 bases are shared with TRBD1. CDR1 is MNHEY, CDR2 SMNVEV, per germline (reference sequence). The length of the CDR3 is 15 residues. After removal of 5 bases from V and 8 bases from J, the junction contained 11 bases not matched to a gene. The CDR3 spells CASSPNRDRSYEQFF. CDR3 bases: TGTGCCAGCAGTCCGAACCGGGACAGGTCCTATGAGCAGTTCTTC.

This clonotype was seen ten or more times. V and J are TRBV6-4 and TRBJ2-1; TRBD2 might be the D (5 bases). V was trimmed by 8 bases and J by 4 bases, leaving 18 bases between them. Germline loops: CDR1 MRHNA, CDR2 SNTAGT. This CDR3 region has 15 residues. The CDR3 nucleotides read TGTGCCAGCTCTCTTCGGCTAGCAGATTACAATGAGCAGTTCTTC. Its translation: CASSLRLADYNEQFF.

The CDR3 DNA follows: TGTGCCAGCAGCCAATTCGTAGGGTACACCGGGGAGCTGTTTTTT. The encoded protein is CASSQFVGYTGELFF. The chain employs TRBV14 and TRBJ2-2, with D hard to call. CDR1 is SGHDN and CDR2 is FVKESK in the germline V gene. Trimming removed 2 bases at V and 3 bases at J, with 10 bases between. This CDR3 contains 15 residues.

This clonotype was picked up many times. The germline gene is not matched at one end of the junction; a read error may be the cause. This sequence joins TRBV5-1 and TRBJ2-7; D is possibly TRBD2 (6 bases). The CDR3 has 12 residues. Germline CDR1 is SGHRS and CDR2 is YFSETQ. The CDR3 is CASSSALGEDSF. The CDR3 region has the DNA TGCGCCAGCAGCTCTGCCCTTGGGGAGGACTCCTTC.

The genes are TRBV11-2 and TRBJ1-3; no firm D call. CDR3 length equals 15 residues. The germline V gene has CDR1 SGHAT and CDR2 FQNNGV. V lost 5 bases, J lost 1 base, and 12 bases lay in between. The CDR3 DNA sequence: TGTGCCAGCAGCCCGGCTAAGGGATCTGGAAACACCATATATTTT. Translating gives CASSPAKGSGNTIYF.

This clonotype was counted at least ten times. V usage is TRBV11-3 and J usage is TRBJ2-1; possibly TRBD1 or TRBD2 for D (5 bases each). The CDR3 contains 16 residues. Trimming removed 1 base at V and 5 bases at J, with 15 bases between. CDR1 is SGHNT and CDR2 is YENEEA in the germline V gene. CDR3 amino acids: CASSLGLGAPHNEQFF. CDR3 DNA: TGTGCCAGCAGCTTAGGGCTCGGGGCCCCCCACAATGAGCAGTTCTTC.

This clonotype has just a few counts. The CDR3 nucleotides are TGTGCCAGCAGTTTCGGCGGCCCGGGACTAGCGGGGGGTAGGGATGAGCAGTTCTTC. It yields the protein CASSFGGPGLAGGRDEQFF. This chain uses TRBV27 with TRBJ2-1; 15 nucleotides match TRBD2. Germline CDR1 MNHEY, CDR2 SMNVEV (reference sequence). CDR3 length: 19 amino acids. Losses at the gene ends were 3 bases for V and 8 bases for J; bases not matched to a gene: 14.

As regards this clonotype: A read error is possible here, since a much larger clone lies one base away. The chain links TRBV29-1 to TRBJ2-5, with D uncertain. The germline V and J ends were trimmed by 8 bases and 5 bases, with 9 bases remaining between them. This CDR3 has 10 amino acids. Per the germline V gene, CDR1 is SQVTM and CDR2 is ANQGSEA. This chain's CDR3 is CSLSGETQYF. The CDR3 bases are TGCAGCCTTTCCGGGGAGACCCAGTACTTC.

This clonotype was recorded many times. V is TRBV20-1 and J is TRBJ1-2; D perhaps matches TRBD1 (6 bases). Germline CDR1 and CDR2: DFQATT and SNEGSKA (reference sequence). The CDR3 covers 14 residues. Trimming took off 5 bases at V and 2 bases at J, with 15 bases between the two ends. The CDR3 reads CSASWDTNNYGYTF. The CDR3 DNA follows: TGCAGTGCTTCCTGGGACACTAACAACTATGGCTACACCTTC.

The rearrangement joins TRBV28 to TRBJ2-1; TRBD2 agrees at 12 bases. The CDR3 runs to 14 residues. J gave up 9 bases and V 6 bases, and 6 bases lay outside the gene matches. Germline CDR1 and CDR2: MDHEN and SYDVKM. CDR3: CASRAGLAGSEQFF. The DNA of the CDR3 is TGTGCCAGCAGGGCGGGACTAGCGGGTTCTGAGCAGTTCTTC.

This clonotype was counted ten times or more. This sequence joins TRBV2 and TRBJ1-2; D may be TRBD1 (5 bases). CDR1 SNHLY and CDR2 FYNNEI come from the germline V gene. Trimming removed 3 bases from V and 10 bases from J, with 12 bases in between. The CDR3 runs 12 residues. The CDR3 here is CASSDGPRDYTF. The DNA of the CDR3 is TGTGCCAGCAGTGACGGCCCCAGGGACTACACCTTC.

The CDR3 DNA sequence: TGTGCCAGCAGCTTGGGGGCCTCGAACACTGAAGCTTTCTTT. This codes for CASSLGASNTEAFF. The rearrangement links TRBV5-4 to TRBJ1-1, with D hard to call. This CDR3 spans 14 amino acids. Trimming removed 0 bases at V and 1 base at J, with 7 bases between. Germline V gene sequence: CDR1 SGHNT, CDR2 YYREEE (reference sequence).

This clonotype was recorded at least ten times. V is TRBV6-6 and J is TRBJ2-2; D remains ambiguous. The ends were cut back, 5 bases at V and 8 bases at J, with 12 bases in the middle. CDR1 is MNHNY and CDR2 is SVGAGI in the germline V gene (reference sequence). The CDR3 runs 13 residues. The CDR3 nucleotides are TGTGCCAGCAGTCCTCTCCCCGTAGGGGAGCTGTTTTTT. Translating gives CASSPLPVGELFF.

Details on this clonotype: This may stem from a read error, because a much larger clone lies one nucleotide away. The chain links TRBV3-1 to TRBJ2-4; D is tentatively TRBD1 or TRBD2 (5 bases each). The CDR3 totals 12 residues. The germline V gene has CDR1 LGHDT and CDR2 YNNKEL (reference sequence). CDR3 sequence: CASSPKRGVEHF. In nucleotides, the CDR3 is TGTGCCAGCAGCCCCAAGAGGGGCGTTGAGCACTTC.

Only a few counts were recorded for this clonotype. The V gene is TRBV28, the J gene TRBJ2-2; 7 positions agree with TRBD2. Germline V gene sequence: CDR1 MDHEN, CDR2 SYDVKM. This CDR3 has 14 residues. The J segment lost 6 bases and the V segment lost 6 bases, leaving 7 bases of the junction unmatched. The CDR3 sequence is CASSVLAGAGELFF. The CDR3 nucleotides are TGTGCCAGCAGCGTATTGGCGGGGGCCGGGGAGCTGTTTTTT.

This clonotype was observed many times. The gene calls are TRBV12-3 or TRBV12-4 and TRBJ2-5; TRBD2 is a possible D gene (7 bases). The CDR3 contains 15 residues. V shed 5 bases and J shed 1 base, with 14 bases lying between them. The CDR3, as DNA: TGTGCCAGCAGTCCAAGGGGGGGGACCCAAGAGACCCAGTACTTC. Its protein is CASSPRGGTQETQYF.

This clonotype was detected many times. V usage is TRBV7-3 and J usage is TRBJ2-1; 9 bases are shared with TRBD2. Trimming at V came to 2 bases and at J to 7 bases, leaving 0 bases not matched to a gene. Germline lookup yields CDR1 SGHTA and CDR2 FQGTGA. This CDR3 has 13 amino acids. The CDR3, as DNA: TGTGCCAGCAGCTTAGGACTAGCGAATGAGCAGTTCTTC. Protein product: CASSLGLANEQFF.

This clonotype was counted a few times. V gene TRBV4-3 combines with J gene TRBJ2-3; no firm D call. The length of the CDR3 is 15 residues. Germline CDR1 LGHNA, CDR2 YSLEER. Trimming took 4 bases from V and 4 from J, leaving 15 bases between them. The CDR3 region is CASSPLVGNSDTQYF. The CDR3 DNA reads as TGCGCCAGCAGCCCCCTCGTGGGAAATTCAGATACGCAGTATTTT.